This T cell receptor beta chain stems from a study of molecular identifiers for immune sequencing clone quantification. Germline assignment: CDR1 MNHEY and CDR2 SVGAGI. The junction had 14 bases not matched to a gene; V was cut back by 5 bases and J by 0 bases. This CDR3 spans 18 amino acids. This clonotype was found many times. TCRdb reanalysed the PCR reads using MiXCR and keeps one entry per CDR3 protein. The sample has approximately 54,000 distinct CDR3 sequences, around 25% seen once. This chain joins TRBV6-5 and TRBJ2-3; TRBD2 aligns across 7 bases. The specimen was naive CD8+ T cells from blood, with Jurkat cell RNA spiked in. The sample's subset: FACS-sorted CD8+CD4-CCR7+CD45RA+ naive T cells. This receptor was taken from a human donor in good health. Some libraries in this study had Jurkat cell RNA spiked in. The CDR3 reads CASSPNSGLISSTDTQYF. The CDR3 nucleotides are TGTGCCAGCAGTCCCAACTCGGGACTAATATCTAGCACAGATACGCAGTATTTT.